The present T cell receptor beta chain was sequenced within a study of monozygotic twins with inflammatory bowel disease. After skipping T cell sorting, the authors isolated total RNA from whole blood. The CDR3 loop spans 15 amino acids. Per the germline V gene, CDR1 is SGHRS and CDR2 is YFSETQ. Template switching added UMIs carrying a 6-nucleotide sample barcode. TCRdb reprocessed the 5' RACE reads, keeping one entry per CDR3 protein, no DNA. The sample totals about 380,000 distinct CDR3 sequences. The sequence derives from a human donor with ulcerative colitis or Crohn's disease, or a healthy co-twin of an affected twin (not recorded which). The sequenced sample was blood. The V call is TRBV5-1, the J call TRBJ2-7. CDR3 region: CASSLDNRGLYEQYF.